This TCR beta chain is from a study of Ad26.COV2.S vaccination and SARS-CoV-2 variants. The treatment was: roughly 19 received Ad26.COV2.S at low or high dose, single or two shots; about 5 received placebo; per-sample allocation not given. Specimen acquisition occurred on day 63 following the initial vaccine or placebo injection. Measured with immunoSEQ multiplex PCR; TCRdb has only the in-frame clones, and not every one. Of hundreds of thousands of clones listed, 75% to 90% were seen once; the top ten hold 2.5% to 3%. This CDR3 spans 11 amino acids. Trimming left V 6 bases short and J 5 bases short, with 7 bases between. The germline gives CDR1 MGHDK, CDR2 SYGVNS.

The J gene is TRBJ2-5, the V gene TRBV25-1; D is undetermined. The receptor was isolated from a person between 18 and 65 years old who received the Ad26.COV2.S COVID-19 vaccine or a placebo. Specimen: peripheral blood, collected in a trial of Ad26.COV2.S vaccine versus placebo. CDR3 nucleotides: TGTGCCAGCAGGCTCTGGGAGACCCAGTACTTC. Protein product: CASRLWETQYF.